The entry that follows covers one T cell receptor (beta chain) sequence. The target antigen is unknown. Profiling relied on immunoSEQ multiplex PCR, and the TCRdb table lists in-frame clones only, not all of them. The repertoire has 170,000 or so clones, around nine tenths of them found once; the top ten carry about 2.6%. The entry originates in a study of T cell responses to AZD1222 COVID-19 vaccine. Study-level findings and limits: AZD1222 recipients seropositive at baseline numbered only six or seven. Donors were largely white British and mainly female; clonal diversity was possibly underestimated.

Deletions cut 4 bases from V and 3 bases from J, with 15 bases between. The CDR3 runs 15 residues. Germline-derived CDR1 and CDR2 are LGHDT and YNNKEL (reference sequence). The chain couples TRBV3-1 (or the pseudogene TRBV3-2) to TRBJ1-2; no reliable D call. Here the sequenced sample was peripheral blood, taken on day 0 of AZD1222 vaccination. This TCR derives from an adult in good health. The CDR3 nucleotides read TGTGCCAGCAGCCCGATGAGAGAGACGTACTATGGCTACACCTTC. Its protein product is CASSPMRETYYGYTF.